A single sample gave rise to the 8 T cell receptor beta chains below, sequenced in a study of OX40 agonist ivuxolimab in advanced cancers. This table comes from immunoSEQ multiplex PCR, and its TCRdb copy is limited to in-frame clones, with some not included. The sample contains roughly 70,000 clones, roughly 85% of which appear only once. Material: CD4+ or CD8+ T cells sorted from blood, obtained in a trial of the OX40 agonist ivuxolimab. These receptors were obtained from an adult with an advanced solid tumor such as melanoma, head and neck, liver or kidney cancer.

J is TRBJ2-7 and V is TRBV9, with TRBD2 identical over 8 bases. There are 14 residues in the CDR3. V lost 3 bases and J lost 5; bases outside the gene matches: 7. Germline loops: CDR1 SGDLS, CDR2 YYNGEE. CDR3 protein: CASSARAGVNEQYF. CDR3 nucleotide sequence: TGTGCCAGCAGCGCTCGAGCGGGGGTCAACGAGCAGTACTTC. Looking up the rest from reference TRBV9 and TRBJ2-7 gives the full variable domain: DSGVTQTPKHLITATGQRVTLRCSPRSGDLSVYWYQQSLDQGLQFLIQYYNGEERAKGNILERFSAQQFPDLHSELNLSSLELGDSALYFCASSARAGVNEQYFGPGTRLTVT.

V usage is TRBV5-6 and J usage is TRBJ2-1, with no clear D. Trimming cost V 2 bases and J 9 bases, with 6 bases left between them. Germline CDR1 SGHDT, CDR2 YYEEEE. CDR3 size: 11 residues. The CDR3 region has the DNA TGTGCCAGCAGCTTAGGGCGTGAGCAGTTCTTC. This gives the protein CASSLGREQFF.

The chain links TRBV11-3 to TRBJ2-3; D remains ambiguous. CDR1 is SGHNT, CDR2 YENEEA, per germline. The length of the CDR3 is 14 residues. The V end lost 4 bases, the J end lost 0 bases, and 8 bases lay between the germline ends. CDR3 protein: CASSSLASTDTQYF. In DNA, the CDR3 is TGTGCCAGCAGCTCCTTGGCCAGCACAGATACGCAGTATTTT.

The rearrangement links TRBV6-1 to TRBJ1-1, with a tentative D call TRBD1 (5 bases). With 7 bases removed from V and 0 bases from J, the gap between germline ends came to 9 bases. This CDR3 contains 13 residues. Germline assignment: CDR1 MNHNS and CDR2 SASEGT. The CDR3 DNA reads TGTGCCAGCAAGAGGACACTGAACACTGAAGCTTTCTTT. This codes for CASKRTLNTEAFF.

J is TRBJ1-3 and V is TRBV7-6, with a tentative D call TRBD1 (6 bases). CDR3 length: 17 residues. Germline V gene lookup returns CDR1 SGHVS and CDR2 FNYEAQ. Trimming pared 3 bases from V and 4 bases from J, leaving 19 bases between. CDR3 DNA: TGTGCCAGCAGCTTGCTGTTACAGGGTTCAAGCGGAAACACCATATATTTT. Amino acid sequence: CASSLLLQGSSGNTIYF.

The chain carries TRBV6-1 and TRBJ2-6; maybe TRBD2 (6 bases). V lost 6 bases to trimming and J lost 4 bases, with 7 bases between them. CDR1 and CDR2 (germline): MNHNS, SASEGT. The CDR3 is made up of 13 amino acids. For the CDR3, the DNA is TGTGCCAGCAGGGGGAGGGGGGCCAACGTCCTGACTTTC. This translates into CASRGRGANVLTF.

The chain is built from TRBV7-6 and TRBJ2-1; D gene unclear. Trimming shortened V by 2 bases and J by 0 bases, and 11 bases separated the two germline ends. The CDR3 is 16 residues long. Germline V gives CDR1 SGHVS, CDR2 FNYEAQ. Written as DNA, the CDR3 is TGTGCCAGCAGCTTAAGTCCGCGGAACTCCTACAATGAGCAGTTCTTC. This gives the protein CASSLSPRNSYNEQFF.

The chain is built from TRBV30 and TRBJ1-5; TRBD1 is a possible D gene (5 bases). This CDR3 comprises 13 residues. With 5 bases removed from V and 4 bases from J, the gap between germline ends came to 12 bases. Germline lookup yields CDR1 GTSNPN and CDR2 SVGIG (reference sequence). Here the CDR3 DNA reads TGTGCCTGGGGGCCAGGGATGAATCAGCCCCAGCATTTT. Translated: CAWGPGMNQPQHF.